The clone carrying this T cell receptor (beta chain) was counted a few times. Over 190 million TCR-beta sequences from 15-18 subjects came from every sequencing run. TCRdb used MiXCR to reprocess the 5' RACE reads, holding one entry per CDR3 protein. This sample has roughly 30,000 distinct CDR3 sequences, with 13% found just once. Time point specified: technical triplicate 2. These data are taken from a study of neurological immune-mediated disorders. The CDR3 length is 12 residues. Trimming took off 7 bases at V and 4 bases at J, with 11 bases between the two ends. Looked up from germline, CDR1 is DFQATT and CDR2 is SNEGSKA (reference sequence).

The TCR sequence derives from a female donor with HTLV-1-associated myelopathy (HAM/TSP). This chain connects TRBV20-1 to TRBJ2-1; a possible D gene is TRBD1 (6 bases). Sequencing was carried out using CD4+ T cells from blood. The CDR3 loop reads CSGAGQYNEQFF. CDR3 coding DNA: TGCAGTGGTGCCGGACAGTACAATGAGCAGTTCTTC.